This TCR beta chain was sequenced in a study of T-cell reconstitution after alpha-beta-depleted transplantation in children. This CDR3 spans 14 amino acids. Trimming took 6 bases from V and 8 from J, leaving 19 bases between them. Germline CDR1 and CDR2: MDHEN and SYDVKM. Unique molecular identifiers were used in preparing the TCRbeta library. One entry per CDR3 protein results from TCRdb running MiXCR on the PCR reads. The table includes 200,000 to 250,000 distinct CDR3 sequences, about 6.6% detected once. Study-level findings and limits: Newly produced T cells mostly provided counts and TCRbeta diversity after one year, as hyperexpanded clones declined. Surviving recipient T cells and intrathymic progenitors accounted for some patients' high TCRbeta diversity at day 60. Two months or so post-transplant, alpha-beta T cells reportedly derived from several hundred expanded graft clones.

This clonotype occurred many times. The antigen remains unidentified. The rearrangement joins TRBV28 to TRBJ1-2; D perhaps matches TRBD1 (6 bases). The TCR comes from a boy between 2 and 15 years old with acute lymphoblastic leukemia, due to receive a stem cell transplant. Here the sequenced sample was PBMCs, taken before TCRalphabeta/CD19-depleted stem cell transplant. This CDR3 reads CASRDTASTGGYTF. In DNA form, the CDR3 reads TGTGCCAGCAGGGATACAGCATCCACAGGGGGCTACACCTTC.